Here is one TCR beta chain with its context. As originally analysed: Counts of nucleated cells, estimated from reference gene primer amplification, were obtained. Clones were sequenced by immunoSEQ multiplex PCR, and TCRdb holds only the in-frame ones, with some missing. V, J and clone size are taken as reported in that table, and D and trimming were inferred from the DNA itself. Altogether approximately 110,000 clones are present, 84% being singletons, with the ten largest covering 7.9%. The source of the sample is a study of blood T cell repertoires in COVID-19. As for the study in general: COVID-19 samples collected from the United States, Italy and Spain covered acute and convalescent phases. T cells, B-cell-depleted T cells, or PBMCs provided the cDNA or gDNA that served as material.

The V segment lost 10 bases and the J segment 6 bases; nucleotides outside the gene matches: 10. The CDR3 contains 15 residues. Germline V CDR1 and CDR2: ENHRY, SYGVKD. The receptor comes from a woman older than 75 with active or convalescent COVID-19. The chain links TRBV10-3 to TRBJ2-3, with TRBD2 identical over 13 bases. Sequencing was performed on peripheral blood. The CDR3 protein is CATQSGLAGLDTQYF. The CDR3 DNA reads TGTGCCACCCAATCGGGACTAGCGGGACTTGATACGCAGTATTTT.